These 25 T cell receptor beta chains were sequenced from one sample in a study of cytomegalovirus exposure and HLA in healthy donors. Method: immunoSEQ multiplex PCR; TCRdb's copy keeps in-frame clones and lacks some. Of approximately 120,000 clones in the sample, about 94% were seen once. Sequencing was performed on PBMCs. The origin of the receptors is a woman between 18 and 29 years old in good health and CMV-seronegative.

This clone was seen more than once but under ten times. The V call is TRBV5-1, the J call TRBJ1-5; 8 bases map to TRBD1. This CDR3 has 17 amino acids. Germline lookup yields CDR1 SGHRS and CDR2 YFSETQ. J gave up 4 bases and V 4 bases, and 13 bases lay outside the gene matches. DNA for the CDR3: TGCGCCAGCAGCAATTTTCCACAGGGGACAGGTAATCAGCCCCAGCATTTT. It specifies CASSNFPQGTGNQPQHF.

The rearrangement uses TRBV7-9 and TRBJ2-7; the D gene is possibly TRBD1 (5 bases). Germline CDR1 and CDR2: SEHNR and FQNEAQ (reference sequence). V lost 4 bases and J lost 0, with 10 bases in between. The CDR3 has 14 amino acids. This chain's CDR3 is CASSSPRDSYEQYF. CDR3 DNA: TGTGCCAGCAGCTCCCCCAGGGACTCCTACGAGCAGTACTTC.

This chain joins TRBV5-1 and TRBJ1-2; D is unresolved. From germline, CDR1 is SGHRS and CDR2 YFSETQ. The CDR3 extends over 14 amino acids. The V end was cut by 1 base, the J end by 4 bases, with 11 bases between. DNA for the CDR3: TGCGCCAGCAGCTTGAGTGAGCGGTTCTATGGCTACACCTTC. Protein: CASSLSERFYGYTF.

The rearrangement uses TRBV30 and TRBJ2-1, with 11 bases lining up with TRBD2. V gave up 5 bases and J gave up 4 bases; unmatched junction bases: 7. This CDR3 region has 15 residues. The V gene's germline CDR1 is GTSNPN and CDR2 SVGIG (reference sequence). This CDR3 reads CAWDLGTSGYNEQFF. The CDR3 bases are TGTGCCTGGGATCTAGGGACTAGCGGATACAATGAGCAGTTCTTC.

This chain connects TRBV6-1 to TRBJ1-2; TRBD1 is a possible D gene (5 bases). Germline V gives CDR1 MNHNS, CDR2 SASEGT. This CDR3 is 12 amino acids long. V was cut by 7 bases and J by 6 bases, with 12 bases left in between. The CDR3 DNA reads as TGTGCCAGCACCTTTTTCAGGGATGGCTACACCTTC. As protein: CASTFFRDGYTF.

This sequence joins TRBV19 and TRBJ1-6, with TRBD1 matching 10 bases. With V trimmed by 7 bases and J by 9 bases, 12 bases remained unmatched. CDR3 size: 16 residues. Germline V CDR1 and CDR2: LNHDA, SQIVND (reference sequence). In DNA form, the CDR3 reads TGTGCCAGTACCACCTTCGGGACAGGGGTTTCTTCACCCCTCCACTTT. It codes for CASTTFGTGVSSPLHF.

V is TRBV7-9 and J is TRBJ1-6; D call uncertain. This CDR3 comprises 17 residues. The germline V gene has CDR1 SEHNR and CDR2 FQNEAQ (reference sequence). Trimming removed 2 bases from V and 0 bases from J, with 11 bases in between. CDR3 DNA sequence: TGTGCCAGCAGCTTATCTCAGGCCAGCTCCTATAATTCACCCCTCCACTTT. It translates to CASSLSQASSYNSPLHF.

The V gene is TRBV14, the J gene TRBJ1-2; D is unclear. The V gene's germline CDR1 is SGHDN and CDR2 FVKESK. With 1 base removed from V and 4 bases from J, the gap between germline ends came to 7 bases. The length of the CDR3 is 13 residues. As DNA, the CDR3 is TGTGCCAGCAGCCAAGGACTGCTCTATGGCTACACCTTC. It is translated as CASSQGLLYGYTF.

The rearrangement joins TRBV27 to TRBJ2-1; 7 bases align to TRBD2. Germline V lookup: CDR1 MNHEY, CDR2 SMNVEV (reference sequence). V lost 7 bases to trimming and J lost 3 bases; unmatched junction nucleotides: 9. The CDR3 runs 15 residues. The CDR3: CASKLGSGIYNEQFF. The CDR3 coding sequence is TGTGCCAGCAAATTGGGAAGCGGGATCTACAATGAGCAGTTCTTC.

This chain uses TRBV5-6 with TRBJ1-2, with no clear D. The CDR3 runs 13 residues. Trimming pared 2 bases from V and 8 bases from J, leaving 13 bases between. Germline V gene sequence: CDR1 SGHDT, CDR2 YYEEEE. For the CDR3, the DNA is TGTGCCAGCAGCTTACTTGCGGGAGGCGGCTACACCTTC. Protein sequence: CASSLLAGGGYTF.

The chain joins TRBV4-1 to TRBJ1-5, with 9 nucleotides matching TRBD1. Germline loops: CDR1 MGHRA, CDR2 YSYEKL. V dropped 4 bases and J dropped 2; count of bases not matched to a gene: 6. The CDR3 length is 16 residues. The CDR3 DNA reads TGCGCCAGCAGCCCCCGACAGGGGGACGGCAATCAGCCCCAGCATTTT. As protein: CASSPRQGDGNQPQHF.

J is TRBJ1-5 and V is TRBV28; D perhaps matches TRBD1 (6 bases). Trimming took off 8 bases at V and 5 bases at J, with 19 bases between the two ends. The CDR3 length is 15 residues. In germline, CDR1 is MDHEN, CDR2 SYDVKM. CDR3 in DNA: TGTGCCAGCGGCAATTTGGGAACAGGGCATCAGCCCCAGCATTTT. It encodes CASGNLGTGHQPQHF.

The gene calls are TRBV6-5 and TRBJ1-4; possible D gene TRBD1, 6 bases. This CDR3 spans 15 amino acids. CDR1 MNHEY and CDR2 SVGAGI come from the germline V gene. V lost 6 bases, J lost 0 bases, and 11 bases lay in between. The CDR3: CASSHRVTTNEKLFF. The CDR3 DNA reads TGTGCCAGCAGCCACAGGGTGACAACTAATGAAAAACTGTTTTTT.

This clone was recorded once. This sequence joins TRBV15 and TRBJ1-4; D is undetermined. CDR3 length equals 14 residues. From germline, CDR1 is LNHNV and CDR2 YYDKDF (reference sequence). Trimming stripped 2 bases from V and 3 bases from J, with 7 bases between. As DNA, the CDR3 is TGTGCCACCAGCAGAACACGTTCTAATGAAAAACTGTTTTTT. Translation: CATSRTRSNEKLFF.

This chain uses TRBV19 with TRBJ1-5; D is unresolved. Trimming cost V 7 bases and J 0 bases, with 16 bases left between them. Per germline, CDR1 LNHDA and CDR2 SQIVND (reference sequence). The CDR3 has 16 amino acids. CDR3 in amino acids: CASTQMGGISNQPQHF. In nucleotides, the CDR3 is TGTGCCAGTACCCAGATGGGAGGGATTAGCAATCAGCCCCAGCATTTT.

The CDR3: CASSPGQAYEQYF. CDR3 coding DNA: TGTGCCAGCAGCCCTGGACAGGCTTACGAGCAGTACTTC. This chain uses TRBV11-1 with TRBJ2-7, with TRBD1 identical over 7 bases. V trimming: 5 bases; J trimming: 4 bases; junction bases outside the gene matches: 5. The CDR3 extends over 13 amino acids. Germline V gene lookup returns CDR1 SGHAT and CDR2 FQDESV (reference sequence).

This sequence joins TRBV7-2 and TRBJ2-3; 7 bases match TRBD1. This CDR3 has 16 amino acids. From germline, CDR1 is SGHTA and CDR2 FQGNSA. Unmatched junction bases numbered 7, after V lost 0 bases and J lost 4 bases. The chain's CDR3 is CASSLAPAQGADTQYF. CDR3 nucleotide sequence: TGTGCCAGCAGCTTAGCCCCGGCCCAGGGGGCAGATACGCAGTATTTT.

The V call is TRBV2, the J call TRBJ1-2; D is unresolved. CDR3 length equals 12 residues. The germline V and J ends were trimmed by 6 bases and 2 bases, with 7 bases remaining between them. Germline V CDR1 and CDR2: SNHLY, FYNNEI. In DNA, the CDR3 is TGTGCCAGCAGAGCGGTAAACTATGGCTACACCTTC. This translates into CASRAVNYGYTF.

V and J are TRBV19 and TRBJ2-1; D ambiguous. Trimming took 7 bases from V and 5 from J, leaving 15 bases between them. The CDR3 is 14 residues long. Per the germline V gene, CDR1 is LNHDA and CDR2 is SQIVND (reference sequence). CDR3 in amino acids: CASKAGTQDNEQFF. The CDR3 DNA reads as TGTGCCAGTAAGGCTGGTACGCAGGACAATGAGCAGTTCTTC.

The chain recombines TRBV6-6 with TRBJ2-1, with a possible D match to TRBD1 (6 bases). Germline CDR1 MNHNY, CDR2 SVGAGI (reference sequence). V gave up 2 bases and J gave up 9 bases, with 11 bases separating them. This CDR3 comprises 13 residues. The CDR3 DNA follows: TGTGCCAGCAGTTACATTATCAGGGGTGAGCAGTTCTTC. It encodes CASSYIIRGEQFF.

The chain combines TRBV2 with TRBJ2-2; TRBD1 is a possible D gene (6 bases). V lost 9 bases to trimming and J lost 2 bases, with 16 bases between them. CDR3 length equals 15 residues. The V gene's germline CDR1 is SNHLY and CDR2 FYNNEI. The CDR3, as DNA: TGTGCCAGTGGCGGTCGGACAGTCAACACCGGGGAGCTGTTTTTT. This encodes CASGGRTVNTGELFF.

The chain combines TRBV19 with TRBJ2-7; 10 nucleotides match TRBD1. Germline lookup yields CDR1 LNHDA and CDR2 SQIVND (reference sequence). V was clipped by 3 bases and J by 7 bases; unmatched bases: 6. This CDR3 is built from 14 residues. The CDR3 DNA is TGTGCCAGTAGTATGGGACAGGGGATGGGGGAGCAGTACTTC. This gives the protein CASSMGQGMGEQYF.

The chain employs TRBV30 and TRBJ2-3; a weak D match, TRBD2 (5 bases). CDR1 GTSNPN and CDR2 SVGIG come from the germline V gene (reference sequence). This CDR3 region has 14 residues. V gave up 1 base and J gave up 3 bases, with 11 bases separating them. CDR3 sequence (DNA): TGTGCCTGGAGTGATGGTCGGGGTACAGATACGCAGTATTTT. Amino acids: CAWSDGRGTDTQYF.

The rearrangement joins TRBV5-1 to TRBJ2-7; a possible D gene is TRBD1 (5 bases). CDR3 length: 12 amino acids. The V and J ends lost 2 bases and 3 bases respectively, with 6 bases between them. The germline V gene has CDR1 SGHRS and CDR2 YFSETQ. The CDR3 DNA follows: TGCGCCAGCAGCTTTAGGGGCTACGAGCAGTACTTC. It translates to CASSFRGYEQYF.

The sample holds one count of this clone. This rearrangement joins TRBV28 to TRBJ1-5, with 7 bases aligning to TRBD1. Germline CDR1 reads MDHEN; CDR2 reads SYDVKM. V gave up 5 bases and J gave up 4 bases; unmatched junction bases: 11. The CDR3 totals 16 residues. CDR3 nucleotide sequence: TGTGCCAGCAGTCTCCCCCGGACAGGTCGAAATCAGCCCCAGCATTTT. Encoded protein: CASSLPRTGRNQPQHF.